Each of the 22 T cell receptor beta chains below was sequenced from the same sample in a study of T cells after yellow fever vaccination. TCRdb processed the 5' RACE reads anew with MiXCR; each CDR3 protein has one entry. The sample carries 550,000 or so distinct CDR3 sequences, over 15% recorded once. The sample was PBMCs, taken 15 days after the yellow fever booster vaccination. These receptors were taken from a man between 25 and 39 years old who received the YFV17D yellow fever vaccine.

This clonotype was observed a handful of times. CDR3 protein: CASSRQTGFGELFF. CDR3 nucleotides: TGTGCCAGCAGCCGACAAACGGGGTTTGGGGAGCTGTTTTTT. The J gene is TRBJ2-2, the V gene TRBV7-9, with D possibly being TRBD2 (5 bases). The CDR3 is made up of 14 amino acids. The germline gives CDR1 SEHNR, CDR2 FQNEAQ (reference sequence). The V end was cut by 5 bases, the J end by 8 bases, with 15 bases between.

V and J are TRBV4-2 and TRBJ2-1; 7 bases line up with TRBD2. The germline V gene encodes CDR1 LGHNA and CDR2 YNFKEQ. This CDR3 contains 16 residues. Trimming removed 1 base from V and 3 bases from J; junction bases left unmatched: 6. CDR3 DNA sequence: TGTGCCAGCAGCCAAGGTACGGGAGGTAACTACAATGAGCAGTTCTTC. Amino acids: CASSQGTGGNYNEQFF.

The gene calls are TRBV12-3 or TRBV12-4 and TRBJ2-1, with D possibly matching TRBD1 (6 bases). The CDR3 totals 15 residues. V shed 5 bases and J shed 5 bases, with 16 bases lying between them. CDR3 residues: CASSPPRSGDNEQFF. CDR3 nucleotides: TGTGCCAGCAGTCCCCCGAGGTCAGGGGACAATGAGCAGTTCTTC.

This clonotype was recorded a few times. CDR3 nucleotide sequence: TGTGCCAGCAGCTTAGATAGCGGAGCTTACGAGCAGTACTTC. Translated: CASSLDSGAYEQYF. The chain uses TRBV7-2 and TRBJ2-7, with a weak D call TRBD2 (6 bases). CDR3 length equals 14 residues. Trimming left V 1 base short and J 4 bases short, with 11 bases between. Germline assignment: CDR1 SGHTA and CDR2 FQGNSA.

This clonotype showed up just a few times. The V gene is TRBV5-1, the J gene TRBJ2-5; D unclear. Germline V CDR1 and CDR2: SGHRS, YFSETQ. This CDR3 spans 14 amino acids. The germline V and J ends were trimmed by 0 bases and 5 bases, with 11 bases remaining between them. In nucleotides, the CDR3 is TGCGCCAGCAGCTTGGATCTGGGTATGGAGACCCAGTACTTC. Translating it yields CASSLDLGMETQYF.

The chain employs TRBV7-8 and TRBJ2-1; 7 bases align to TRBD2. Germline lookup yields CDR1 SGHVS and CDR2 FQNEAQ. The CDR3 totals 16 residues. The V segment lost 8 bases and the J segment 5 bases; nucleotides outside the gene matches: 15. The CDR3 DNA follows: TGTGCCAGCCGCAACTGGGTTACCGGGACTAACAATGAGCAGTTCTTC. Translation gives CASRNWVTGTNNEQFF.

The gene calls are TRBV10-3 and TRBJ2-7; the D gene is possibly TRBD2 (5 bases). CDR3 length equals 12 residues. Germline V gene data show CDR1 as ENHRY and CDR2 as SYGVKD. Trimming removed 6 bases from V and 7 bases from J, with 13 bases in between. The CDR3 DNA sequence: TGTGCCATCAGGGATGAGGGCTGGGAGCAGTACTTC. This codes for CAIRDEGWEQYF.

This chain joins TRBV18 and TRBJ2-5; D gene ambiguous. The germline gives CDR1 KGHSH, CDR2 LQKENI. Trimming pared 3 bases from V and 7 bases from J, leaving 15 bases between. This CDR3 region has 14 residues. In DNA, the CDR3 is TGTGCCAGCTCACCGCCCTCGGAATCAGGGACCCAGTACTTC. Translation gives CASSPPSESGTQYF. The full variable domain, with the rest looked up from reference TRBV18 and TRBJ2-5, is NAGVMQNPRHLVRRRGQEARLRCSPMKGHSHVYWYRQLPEEGLKFMVYLQKENIIDESGMPKERFSAEFPKEGPSILRIQQVVRGDSAAYFCASSPPSESGTQYFGPGTRLLVL.

J is TRBJ2-5 and V is TRBV29-1; D gene ambiguous. Per germline, CDR1 SQVTM and CDR2 ANQGSEA. Between the trimmed V and J ends, which lost 7 bases and 5 bases, there was a span of 8 bases. The CDR3 is 10 amino acids. The CDR3: CSAGRETQYF. The CDR3 DNA is TGCAGCGCTGGAAGGGAGACCCAGTACTTC.

The genes are TRBV4-1 and TRBJ2-3; a possible D gene is TRBD2 (5 bases). The length of the CDR3 is 15 residues. Germline CDR1 MGHRA, CDR2 YSYEKL. V was trimmed by 2 bases and J by 0 bases, leaving 9 bases between them. The DNA of the CDR3 is TGCGCCAGCAGCCAACGTCTAGCAAGCACAGATACGCAGTATTTT. Its protein product is CASSQRLASTDTQYF.

The CDR3 nucleotides read TGTGCCAGCAGCCAAGTCGCGGGGGTCAATGAGCAGTTCTTC. It specifies CASSQVAGVNEQFF. The chain couples TRBV14 to TRBJ2-1; 7 nucleotides align to TRBD2. V lost 1 base, J lost 6 bases, and 3 bases stayed unmatched. In germline, CDR1 is SGHDN, CDR2 FVKESK. The CDR3 consists of 14 residues.

The CDR3 bases are TGCAGTGCTAGTCGGACTAGCGGCTCCTACGAGCAGTACTTC. Protein sequence: CSASRTSGSYEQYF. J is TRBJ2-7 and V is TRBV20-1, with 10 positions matching TRBD2. The germline V gene has CDR1 DFQATT and CDR2 SNEGSKA (reference sequence). V lost 3 bases and J lost 0; bases outside the gene matches: 2. The CDR3 is made up of 14 amino acids.

The V gene is TRBV28, the J gene TRBJ2-2; perhaps TRBD2 as D (6 bases). The length of the CDR3 is 15 residues. The V end was cut by 2 bases, the J end by 3 bases, with 10 bases between. Germline V gene lookup returns CDR1 MDHEN and CDR2 SYDVKM. DNA for the CDR3: TGTGCCAGCAGTTTAGCGGGATCCCACACCGGGGAGCTGTTTTTT. Its translation: CASSLAGSHTGELFF. The full variable domain, its missing parts supplied by reference TRBV28 and TRBJ2-2, is DVKVTQSSRYLVKRTGEKVFLECVQDMDHENMFWYRQDPGLGLRLIYFSYDVKMKEKGDIPEGYSVSREKKERFSLILESASTNQTSMYLCASSLAGSHTGELFFGEGSRLTVL.

This clonotype was counted a few times. This chain links TRBV7-2 with TRBJ2-7; D is unclear. The CDR3 has 15 residues. Trimming took 2 bases from V and 2 from J, leaving 13 bases between them. Germline lookup yields CDR1 SGHTA and CDR2 FQGNSA. This CDR3 is CASSLRTTVAYEQYF. CDR3 coding DNA: TGTGCCAGCAGCTTAAGGACGACGGTGGCCTACGAGCAGTACTTC. The full variable domain, completed using reference TRBV7-2 and TRBJ2-7, is GAGVSQSPSNKVTEKGKDVELRCDPISGHTALYWYRQSLGQGLEFLIYFQGNSAPDKSGLPSDRFSAERTGGSVSTLTIQRTQQEDSAVYLCASSLRTTVAYEQYFGPGTRLTVT.

This clonotype occurred many times. The rearrangement uses TRBV25-1 and TRBJ1-2; possibly TRBD1 for D (5 bases). The CDR3 runs to 11 residues. Per the germline V gene, CDR1 is MGHDK and CDR2 is SYGVNS. V was trimmed by 5 bases and J by 4 bases, leaving 5 bases between them. The CDR3 DNA reads TGTGCCAGCAGTCAGGGCTATGGCTACACCTTC. It encodes CASSQGYGYTF.

This chain links TRBV20-1 with TRBJ2-5, with TRBD2 matching 14 bases. The CDR3 runs to 15 residues. With V trimmed by 2 bases and J by 4 bases, 3 bases remained unmatched. Looked up from germline, CDR1 is DFQATT and CDR2 is SNEGSKA (reference sequence). CDR3 sequence (DNA): TGCAGTGCTAGACCCGGGACTAGCGGGAGAGAGACCCAGTACTTC. Translating it yields CSARPGTSGRETQYF.

The J gene is TRBJ1-4, the V gene TRBV4-3; tentatively, D is TRBD1 (6 bases). The V and J ends lost 5 bases and 3 bases respectively, with 10 bases between them. The length of the CDR3 is 14 residues. CDR1 and CDR2 (germline): LGHNA, YSLEER. The CDR3 region has the DNA TGCGCCAGCAGCGGGGGCAGAGCTAATGAAAAACTGTTTTTT. Its protein is CASSGGRANEKLFF.

The sample holds many counts of this clonotype. The genes are TRBV20-1 and TRBJ2-5, with 7 bases identical to TRBD1. The CDR3 is 15 amino acids. Trimming at V came to 5 bases and at J to 1 base, leaving 10 bases not matched to a gene. The V gene's germline CDR1 is DFQATT and CDR2 SNEGSKA (reference sequence). The CDR3 here is CSADRYRGGQETQYF. The CDR3 DNA reads as TGCAGTGCTGATAGGTACAGGGGTGGCCAAGAGACCCAGTACTTC.

The sample holds a few counts of this clonotype. The chain carries TRBV29-1 and TRBJ1-2; D call uncertain. The CDR3 is 15 residues long. V lost 0 bases and J 4 bases, leaving 15 bases between the germline ends. Per the germline V gene, CDR1 is SQVTM and CDR2 is ANQGSEA. CDR3 residues: CSVEDEADSFYGYTF. The CDR3 DNA reads as TGCAGCGTTGAAGACGAAGCTGACTCCTTCTATGGCTACACCTTC.

The sample holds a few counts of this clonotype. V is TRBV15 and J is TRBJ1-4, with D perhaps matching TRBD1 (5 bases). There are 18 residues in the CDR3. V was shortened by 0 bases and J by 3 bases, with 17 bases between the two germline ends. Germline V gene data show CDR1 as LNHNV and CDR2 as YYDKDF (reference sequence). The CDR3 is CATSRDSTPGYPNEKLFF. DNA of the CDR3: TGTGCCACCAGCAGAGATTCAACTCCAGGGTACCCTAATGAAAAACTGTTTTTT. Full variable domain (rest looked up from reference TRBV15 and TRBJ1-4): DAMVIQNPRYQVTQFGKPVTLSCSQTLNHNVMYWYQQKSSQAPKLLFHYYDKDFNNEADTPDNFQSRRPNTSFCFLDIRSPGLGDTAMYLCATSRDSTPGYPNEKLFFGSGTQLSVL.

The genes are TRBV30 and TRBJ2-3, with a possible D match to TRBD1 (5 bases). Germline CDR1 is GTSNPN and CDR2 is SVGIG (reference sequence). This CDR3 comprises 15 residues. Deletions cut 0 bases from V and 6 bases from J, with 16 bases between. Here the CDR3 reads CAWSVQARLADTQYF. The DNA of the CDR3 is TGTGCCTGGAGTGTACAGGCCAGACTGGCGGATACGCAGTATTTT.

This clonotype turned up a few times. The rearrangement links TRBV12-3 or TRBV12-4 to TRBJ2-3, with D possibly being TRBD2 (6 bases). This CDR3 has 13 residues. With 7 bases removed from V and 4 bases from J, the gap between germline ends came to 12 bases. The CDR3 sequence is CASTLWGADTQYF. The CDR3 coding sequence is TGTGCCAGCACCCTCTGGGGGGCAGATACGCAGTATTTT.